Listed below are T cell receptor beta chains from one sample, sequenced in a study of cytomegalovirus exposure and HLA in healthy donors. Measured with immunoSEQ multiplex PCR; TCRdb has only the in-frame clones, and not every one. This table holds 18,000 or so clones, about 74% found once. The specimen was PBMCs. All receptors derive from a man aged 18 to 29 in good health and CMV-seronegative. Both conserved end residues are part of each CDR3. A D gene is named only where the DNA matches it firmly. A clone size is listed for some rows: how often the clone was seen (once, few, many), or a class if it is expanded.

D gene	V gene	CDR3 length	clone size	J gene	CDR3 DNA	CDR3 protein
.	TRBV7-3	15	.	TRBJ2-1	TGTGCCAGCAGCTTAGAGGGCCGGATCAGGAATGAGCAGTTCTTC	CASSLEGRIRNEQFF
TRBD1	TRBV19	12	once	TRBJ2-5	TGTGCCAGTAACCCCACAGGGGGCGCCCAGTACTTC	CASNPTGGAQYF
TRBD1	TRBV5-1	15	.	TRBJ1-4	TGCGCCAGCACGCGGACAGGGGGGCCTAATGAAAAACTGTTTTTT	CASTRTGGPNEKLFF
TRBD2	TRBV29-1	13	.	TRBJ2-3	TGCAGCGTTGAAGTCCTCGCGGGGAGGGGGCAGTATTTT	CSVEVLAGRGQYF
.	TRBV4-3	15	.	TRBJ1-2	TGCGCCAGCAGCCGAGGAAGAGGGATTAACTATGGCTACACCTTC	CASSRGRGINYGYTF
TRBD1	TRBV30	12	.	TRBJ1-4	TGTGCCTTTCAAGGGGGCCGTGAAAAACTGTTTTTT	CAFQGGREKLFF
TRBD1	TRBV30	14	.	TRBJ1-1	TGTGCCTGGAGCCTGACAGGGTCCAACACTGAAGCTTTCTTT	CAWSLTGSNTEAFF
.	TRBV25-1	13	.	TRBJ1-2	TGTGCCAGCAGTGAGTCTCTACGGGGAGGCTACACCTTC	CASSESLRGGYTF
.	TRBV20-1	11	.	TRBJ1-1	TGCAGTGCTAGAGATCAAACTGAAGCTTTCTTT	CSARDQTEAFF
TRBD1	TRBV6-5	15	few	TRBJ1-5	TGTGCCAGCAGCCGGACAGGGGACGGGAATCAGCCCCAGCATTTT	CASSRTGDGNQPQHF
TRBD2	TRBV30	12	.	TRBJ2-7	TGTGCATTGAATAGCGGGGCCTACGAGCAGTACTTC	CALNSGAYEQYF
.	TRBV4-2	15	.	TRBJ1-2	TGTGCCAGCAGCCAAGAGTTGGGCAGGGTGGTTGGCTACACCTTC	CASSQELGRVVGYTF
TRBD1	TRBV30	12	few	TRBJ1-2	TGTGCCTGTACAGGGGATAACTATGGCTACACCTTC	CACTGDNYGYTF
.	TRBV5-4	13	.	TRBJ1-1	TGTGCCAGCAGCTTTATACAGAACACTGAAGCTTTCTTT	CASSFIQNTEAFF
TRBD2	TRBV15	14	.	TRBJ2-1	TGTGCCACCGAAAAAGCGGGGCCATACAATGAGCAGTTCTTC	CATEKAGPYNEQFF
.	TRBV30	17	.	TRBJ1-2	TGTGCCTGGAAACCGGGACAAATGATATGGACATCCTATGGCTACACCTTC	CAWKPGQMIWTSYGYTF
.	TRBV29-1	12	.	TRBJ2-3	TGCAGCGTTGAAACAGGCACAGATACGCAGTATTTT	CSVETGTDTQYF
.	TRBV30	11	.	TRBJ1-2	TGTGCCTGGAGATATAACTATGGCTACACCTTC	CAWRYNYGYTF
.	TRBV29-1	12	.	TRBJ1-1	TGCAGCGCCCTTAGTGTTAGCACTGAAGCTTTCTTT	CSALSVSTEAFF
TRBD2	TRBV30	16	.	TRBJ2-7	TGTGCCTGGAGTGGACTAGCGGGAGGGCCTAGCTACGAGCAGTACTTC	CAWSGLAGGPSYEQYF
TRBD2	TRBV2	17	once	TRBJ2-3	TGTGCCAGCAGTGAACCGGGACTAGCGGGGGAGGCAGATACGCAGTATTTT	CASSEPGLAGEADTQYF
.	TRBV5-4	15	.	TRBJ2-6	TGTGCCACAACTAGGGGGGGCTCTGGGGCCAACGTCCTGACTTTC	CATTRGGSGANVLTF
.	TRBV30	14	.	TRBJ1-2	TGTGCCTGGAGTGGGGAGTGGGGTAACTATGGCTACACCTTC	CAWSGEWGNYGYTF
.	TRBV6-5	12	.	TRBJ1-1	TGTGCCAGCAGTCAATTGAACACTGAAGCTTTCTTT	CASSQLNTEAFF
TRBD1	TRBV30	16	.	TRBJ2-2	TGTGCCTGGAGTCAAATGGACAGGTTGGACACCGGGGAGCTGTTTTTT	CAWSQMDRLDTGELFF
.	TRBV30	13	.	TRBJ2-7	TGTGCCTGGACCGGGAGTGGACTCGGGGAGCAGTACTTC	CAWTGSGLGEQYF